Listed below are T cell receptor beta chains from one sample, sequenced in a study of response to subunit inactivated influenza vaccine. TCRdb analysed the RT-PCR reads with MiXCR anew, one entry per CDR3 protein. The data hold more than 150,000 distinct CDR3 sequences, with roughly 10% observed a single time. Sample: CD8+ T cells sorted from PBMCs, taken less than 25 months after vaccination. The receptor source for this set is a man between 50 and 75 years old who received an inactivated influenza vaccine. Each CDR3 is given with its conserved first and last residue. The D gene is left open where the match is weak. The size field is filled for only some rows; it gives once, few, many or a size class.

d_gene: -
abundance: many
v_gene: TRBV9
len: 15
j_gene: TRBJ2-3
CDR3nt: TGTGCCAGCAGCGTCGTATGGGGTAGCACAGATACGCAGTATTTT
CDR3aa: CASSVVWGSTDTQYF

d_gene: -
abundance: few
v_gene: TRBV18
len: 16
j_gene: TRBJ2-1
CDR3nt: TGTGCCAGCTCACCAAACAGGGTGAGCTCCTACAATGAGCAGTTCTTC
CDR3aa: CASSPNRVSSYNEQFF

d_gene: -
abundance: few
v_gene: TRBV6-1
len: 11
j_gene: TRBJ2-1
CDR3nt: TGTGCCAGCAGACTTTACAATGAGCAGTTCTTC
CDR3aa: CASRLYNEQFF

d_gene: TRBD1
abundance: -
v_gene: TRBV5-1
len: 15
j_gene: TRBJ2-7
CDR3nt: TGCGCCAGCAGCTGGGGGACAGGGTCGACCTACGAGCAGTACTTC
CDR3aa: CASSWGTGSTYEQYF

d_gene: -
abundance: few
v_gene: TRBV4-3
len: 17
j_gene: TRBJ2-3
CDR3nt: TGCGCCAGCAGCCAAACACCCTATGCGGGCCCCACAGATACGCAGTATTTT
CDR3aa: CASSQTPYAGPTDTQYF

d_gene: -
abundance: -
v_gene: TRBV6-5
len: 14
j_gene: TRBJ2-7
CDR3nt: TGTGCCAGCAGTTACGGGGACGGCTCCTACGAGCAGTACTTC
CDR3aa: CASSYGDGSYEQYF

d_gene: TRBD2
abundance: -
v_gene: TRBV27
len: 16
j_gene: TRBJ2-1
CDR3nt: TGTGCCAGCAGTTGGCTAGCGGGAGGGTATAGCAATGAGCAGTTCTTC
CDR3aa: CASSWLAGGYSNEQFF

d_gene: -
abundance: few
v_gene: TRBV11-2
len: 17
j_gene: TRBJ2-3
CDR3nt: TGTGCCAGCAGCATAAACGCCGGTGCGGAACCCACAGATACGCAGTATTTT
CDR3aa: CASSINAGAEPTDTQYF

d_gene: TRBD1
abundance: few
v_gene: TRBV30
len: 14
j_gene: TRBJ2-7
CDR3nt: TGTGCCTGGAGTGTAGTCGACAGGGGCTACGAGCAGTACTTC
CDR3aa: CAWSVVDRGYEQYF

d_gene: TRBD2
abundance: many
v_gene: TRBV5-8
len: 16
j_gene: TRBJ2-2
CDR3nt: TGTGCCAGCAGCTGGGGGACTAGCGGGAGCCCCGGGGAGCTGTTTTTT
CDR3aa: CASSWGTSGSPGELFF

d_gene: -
abundance: few
v_gene: TRBV27
len: 15
j_gene: TRBJ2-7
CDR3nt: TGTGCCAGCAGACACAGAAACTCTCTGTCCTACGAGCAGTACTTC
CDR3aa: CASRHRNSLSYEQYF

d_gene: TRBD1
abundance: few
v_gene: TRBV5-1
len: 15
j_gene: TRBJ1-6
CDR3nt: TGCGCCAGCAGCCCGGGACAGGGATCGGGGTCACCCCTCCACTTT
CDR3aa: CASSPGQGSGSPLHF

d_gene: TRBD1
abundance: -
v_gene: TRBV12-3/TRBV12-4
len: 16
j_gene: TRBJ2-2
CDR3nt: TGTGCCAGCAGTCCCCGGGACAGGGGATCCACCGGGGAGCTGTTTTTT
CDR3aa: CASSPRDRGSTGELFF

d_gene: -
abundance: -
v_gene: TRBV12-3/TRBV12-4
len: 13
j_gene: TRBJ2-2
CDR3nt: TGTGCCAGCAGGCGCGGGGAAACCGGGGAGCTGTTTTTT
CDR3aa: CASRRGETGELFF

d_gene: -
abundance: -
v_gene: TRBV7-8
len: 14
j_gene: TRBJ1-2
CDR3nt: TGTGCCAGCAGCTTAGACGCGCCCCTCTATGGCTACACCTTC
CDR3aa: CASSLDAPLYGYTF

d_gene: TRBD2
abundance: few
v_gene: TRBV6-4
len: 14
j_gene: TRBJ2-1
CDR3nt: TGTGCCAGCAGCCCCAGCGGGGACTACAATGAGCAGTTCTTC
CDR3aa: CASSPSGDYNEQFF

d_gene: -
abundance: few
v_gene: TRBV18
len: 13
j_gene: TRBJ2-3
CDR3nt: TGTGCCAGCTCACCGCCCGAAGCAGATACGCAGTATTTT
CDR3aa: CASSPPEADTQYF

d_gene: TRBD1
abundance: -
v_gene: TRBV12-3/TRBV12-4
len: 14
j_gene: TRBJ2-7
CDR3nt: TGTGCCAGCAGCCCTACAGGGGAGTACTACGAGCAGTACTTC
CDR3aa: CASSPTGEYYEQYF

d_gene: -
abundance: -
v_gene: TRBV20-1
len: 14
j_gene: TRBJ1-2
CDR3nt: TGCAGTGCTAGAGTGAAGGGGGAGGACTATGGCTACACCTTC
CDR3aa: CSARVKGEDYGYTF

d_gene: -
abundance: many
v_gene: TRBV20-1
len: 13
j_gene: TRBJ2-7
CDR3nt: TGCAGTGCCTCCGGGACTCACTCCTACGAGCAGTACTTC
CDR3aa: CSASGTHSYEQYF

d_gene: -
abundance: many
v_gene: TRBV20-1
len: 15
j_gene: TRBJ2-1
CDR3nt: TGCAGTGCTAGAGATTTACAGACACCCGACAATGAGCAGTTCTTC
CDR3aa: CSARDLQTPDNEQFF

d_gene: -
abundance: few
v_gene: TRBV5-6
len: 12
j_gene: TRBJ2-1
CDR3nt: TGTGCCAGCAGCTTCTCTAGACATGAGCAGTTCTTC
CDR3aa: CASSFSRHEQFF

d_gene: -
abundance: few
v_gene: TRBV4-3
len: 18
j_gene: TRBJ2-3
CDR3nt: TGCGCCAGCAGCCATAGCCGGGGCGCCGGAGGGGGCCTGGATACGCAGTATTTT
CDR3aa: CASSHSRGAGGGLDTQYF

d_gene: -
abundance: -
v_gene: TRBV9
len: 16
j_gene: TRBJ2-1
CDR3nt: TGTGCCAGCAGCACCCATGGGGGGGGCACCCGGGATGAGCAGTTCTTC
CDR3aa: CASSTHGGGTRDEQFF

d_gene: -
abundance: -
v_gene: TRBV15
len: 12
j_gene: TRBJ2-7
CDR3nt: TGTGCCACCAGCAGCGGTTCCTACGAGCAGTACTTC
CDR3aa: CATSSGSYEQYF

d_gene: TRBD1
abundance: few
v_gene: TRBV6-2/TRBV6-3
len: 15
j_gene: TRBJ2-2
CDR3nt: TGTGCCAGCAGTGACGGACAGGTTCACACCGGGGAGCTGTTTTTT
CDR3aa: CASSDGQVHTGELFF

d_gene: -
abundance: -
v_gene: TRBV19
len: 15
j_gene: TRBJ2-1
CDR3nt: TGTGCCAGTAGTATAGATGGGACACTTTACAATGAGCAGTTCTTC
CDR3aa: CASSIDGTLYNEQFF

d_gene: -
abundance: -
v_gene: TRBV4-1
len: 15
j_gene: TRBJ2-5
CDR3nt: TGCGCCAGCAGCAACCTTAAGGGGGGCTCAGAGACCCAGTACTTC
CDR3aa: CASSNLKGGSETQYF

d_gene: TRBD1
abundance: few
v_gene: TRBV4-3
len: 15
j_gene: TRBJ1-1
CDR3nt: TGCGCCAGCAGCCAGGCCTGGACAGGGGGCACTGAAGCTTTCTTT
CDR3aa: CASSQAWTGGTEAFF

d_gene: -
abundance: few
v_gene: TRBV11-2
len: 13
j_gene: TRBJ2-1
CDR3nt: TGTGCCAGCAGCCTTGCAATGCACAATGAGCAGTTCTTC
CDR3aa: CASSLAMHNEQFF

d_gene: TRBD2
abundance: few
v_gene: TRBV6-5
len: 19
j_gene: TRBJ2-3
CDR3nt: TGTGCCAGCAGTTACTACGGGACTAGCGGGGGGGCCAGTACAGATACGCAGTATTTT
CDR3aa: CASSYYGTSGGASTDTQYF

d_gene: -
abundance: few
v_gene: TRBV5-1
len: 14
j_gene: TRBJ2-1
CDR3nt: TGCGCCAGCAGCTCACTAGCAGGTGAGGGGGAGCAGTTCTTC
CDR3aa: CASSSLAGEGEQFF

d_gene: -
abundance: -
v_gene: TRBV2
len: 13
j_gene: TRBJ1-1
CDR3nt: TGTGCCAGCAGTATTGACAGGTCTACTGAAGCTTTCTTT
CDR3aa: CASSIDRSTEAFF

d_gene: -
abundance: -
v_gene: TRBV4-2
len: 16
j_gene: TRBJ2-3
CDR3nt: TGTGCCAGCAGCCAAGAGGTCGGCTATTCCCCAGATACGCAGTATTTT
CDR3aa: CASSQEVGYSPDTQYF

d_gene: TRBD2
abundance: -
v_gene: TRBV20-1
len: 17
j_gene: TRBJ2-4
CDR3nt: TGCAGTGCTAAGGGACTAGCGGGGGGAAGTTTCAAAAACATTCAGTACTTC
CDR3aa: CSAKGLAGGSFKNIQYF

d_gene: -
abundance: few
v_gene: TRBV9
len: 12
j_gene: TRBJ2-1
CDR3nt: TGTGCCAGCAGCCGGACTGCGGATGAGCAGTTCTTC
CDR3aa: CASSRTADEQFF

d_gene: -
abundance: many
v_gene: TRBV24-1
len: 16
j_gene: TRBJ2-1
CDR3nt: TGTGCCACCAGTGATTATGGGGGGAAGAACAACAATGAGCAGTTCTTC
CDR3aa: CATSDYGGKNNNEQFF

d_gene: TRBD1
abundance: -
v_gene: TRBV28
len: 16
j_gene: TRBJ1-4
CDR3nt: TGTGCCAGCAGTGCCAACACAGGGGCTTCTAATGAAAAACTGTTTTTT
CDR3aa: CASSANTGASNEKLFF

d_gene: -
abundance: -
v_gene: TRBV28
len: 18
j_gene: TRBJ2-5
CDR3nt: TGTGCCAGCAGTTTAATTGCTGCTACCGGGACTGCACAAGAGACCCAGTACTTC
CDR3aa: CASSLIAATGTAQETQYF

d_gene: -
abundance: -
v_gene: TRBV19
len: 12
j_gene: TRBJ2-1
CDR3nt: TGTGCCAGTAGTGAGCAGGAGCTTGAGCAGTTCTTC
CDR3aa: CASSEQELEQFF

d_gene: -
abundance: -
v_gene: TRBV27
len: 15
j_gene: TRBJ2-3
CDR3nt: TGTGCCAGCAGTTTTGGGGACTTTCCCCCAGATACGCAGTATTTT
CDR3aa: CASSFGDFPPDTQYF

d_gene: -
abundance: -
v_gene: TRBV27
len: 16
j_gene: TRBJ2-7
CDR3nt: TGTGCCAGCAGTTTATCAGAGACAGGAGTACCCTACGAGCAGTACTTC
CDR3aa: CASSLSETGVPYEQYF

d_gene: -
abundance: few
v_gene: TRBV10-2
len: 14
j_gene: TRBJ2-2
CDR3nt: TGCGCCAGCAGTAGCGGCACCAACACCGGGGAGCTGTTTTTT
CDR3aa: CASSSGTNTGELFF

d_gene: -
abundance: many
v_gene: TRBV6-2/TRBV6-3
len: 14
j_gene: TRBJ2-4
CDR3nt: TGTGCCAGCAGTCCATCCTTGGTTAGAAACATTCAGTACTTC
CDR3aa: CASSPSLVRNIQYF

d_gene: TRBD2
abundance: many
v_gene: TRBV4-2
len: 16
j_gene: TRBJ2-1
CDR3nt: TGTGCCAGCAGCCCCCAGAAATTAGCGGGGGGCTATGAGCAGTTCTTC
CDR3aa: CASSPQKLAGGYEQFF

d_gene: -
abundance: -
v_gene: TRBV4-1
len: 14
j_gene: TRBJ1-2
CDR3nt: TGCGCCAGCAGCCAAGTCGGGGGTGACCATGGCTACACCTTC
CDR3aa: CASSQVGGDHGYTF

d_gene: TRBD1
abundance: many
v_gene: TRBV11-2
len: 16
j_gene: TRBJ2-7
CDR3nt: TGTGCCAGCAGCTTAGTTTATGGGACAGGATCCTACGAGCAGTACTTC
CDR3aa: CASSLVYGTGSYEQYF

d_gene: TRBD2
abundance: -
v_gene: TRBV27
len: 15
j_gene: TRBJ2-7
CDR3nt: TGTGCCAGCAGTCGAAGTCTAGCGGGAGTGTACGAGCAGTACTTC
CDR3aa: CASSRSLAGVYEQYF

d_gene: -
abundance: few
v_gene: TRBV28
len: 12
j_gene: TRBJ2-7
CDR3nt: TGTGCCAGCACCAGAGAGGGGTACGAGCAGTACTTC
CDR3aa: CASTREGYEQYF

d_gene: -
abundance: -
v_gene: TRBV6-2/TRBV6-3
len: 11
j_gene: TRBJ2-1
CDR3nt: TGTGCCAGCAGTCTTAGCGTCGAGCAGTTCTTC
CDR3aa: CASSLSVEQFF

d_gene: -
abundance: many
v_gene: TRBV13
len: 16
j_gene: TRBJ2-7
CDR3nt: TGTGCCAGCAGCTTAGGAGGCGTGTCCAACAACTATGAGCAGTACTTC
CDR3aa: CASSLGGVSNNYEQYF

d_gene: TRBD2
abundance: -
v_gene: TRBV25-1
len: 17
j_gene: TRBJ2-5
CDR3nt: TGTGCCAGCAGTGGGGCGCTAGCGGGGGGGTCACGAGAGACCCAGTACTTC
CDR3aa: CASSGALAGGSRETQYF

d_gene: TRBD2
abundance: -
v_gene: TRBV5-3
len: 18
j_gene: TRBJ2-1
CDR3nt: TGTGCCAGAAGCTTGATAGCGGGAGGGTGGAGCTCCTACAATGAGCAGTTCTTC
CDR3aa: CARSLIAGGWSSYNEQFF

d_gene: TRBD1
abundance: few
v_gene: TRBV3-1
len: 17
j_gene: TRBJ2-3
CDR3nt: TGTGCCAGCAGCCAAGAAGGGGACAGGGAATTGCCAGATACGCAGTATTTT
CDR3aa: CASSQEGDRELPDTQYF

d_gene: -
abundance: many
v_gene: TRBV12-3/TRBV12-4
len: 12
j_gene: TRBJ2-7
CDR3nt: TGTGCCAGCAGAATACAGGGCTACGAGCAGTACTTC
CDR3aa: CASRIQGYEQYF

d_gene: -
abundance: many
v_gene: TRBV12-3/TRBV12-4
len: 15
j_gene: TRBJ2-2
CDR3nt: TGTGCCAGCAGTACCTGGGAAGGGGACACCGGGGAGCTGTTTTTT
CDR3aa: CASSTWEGDTGELFF

d_gene: -
abundance: few
v_gene: TRBV5-4
len: 15
j_gene: TRBJ2-2
CDR3nt: TGTGCCAGCAGCTTAATAGGGTCGAACACCGGGGAGCTGTTTTTT
CDR3aa: CASSLIGSNTGELFF

d_gene: -
abundance: few
v_gene: TRBV4-3
len: 18
j_gene: TRBJ1-6
CDR3nt: TGCGCCAGCAGCCAAGGATCCAACATGGGGGGCGAAAATTCACCCCTCCACTTT
CDR3aa: CASSQGSNMGGENSPLHF